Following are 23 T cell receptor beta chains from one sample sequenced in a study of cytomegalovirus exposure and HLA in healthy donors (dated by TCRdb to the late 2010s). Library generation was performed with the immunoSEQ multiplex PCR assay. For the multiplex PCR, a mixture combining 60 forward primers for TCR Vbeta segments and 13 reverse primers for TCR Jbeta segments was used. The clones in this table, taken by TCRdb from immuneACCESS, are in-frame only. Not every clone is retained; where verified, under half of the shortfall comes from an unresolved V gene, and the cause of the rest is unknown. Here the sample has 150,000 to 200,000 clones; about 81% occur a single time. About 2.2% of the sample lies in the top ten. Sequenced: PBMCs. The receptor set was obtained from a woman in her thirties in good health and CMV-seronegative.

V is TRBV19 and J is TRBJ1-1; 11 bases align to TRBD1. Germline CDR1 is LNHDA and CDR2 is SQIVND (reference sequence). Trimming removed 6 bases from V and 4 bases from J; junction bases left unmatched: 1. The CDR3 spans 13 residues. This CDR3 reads CASSGQGATEAFF. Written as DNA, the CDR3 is TGTGCCAGTAGCGGACAGGGGGCCACTGAAGCTTTCTTT.

The CDR3 sequence is CAITKQGAGYGYTF. The DNA of the CDR3 is TGTGCCATCACCAAGCAGGGGGCTGGCTATGGCTACACCTTC. This chain connects TRBV10-3 to TRBJ1-2; 8 bases line up with TRBD1. V lost 7 bases, J lost 4 bases, and 8 bases stayed unmatched. CDR3 length: 14 residues. Germline V gene sequence: CDR1 ENHRY, CDR2 SYGVKD.

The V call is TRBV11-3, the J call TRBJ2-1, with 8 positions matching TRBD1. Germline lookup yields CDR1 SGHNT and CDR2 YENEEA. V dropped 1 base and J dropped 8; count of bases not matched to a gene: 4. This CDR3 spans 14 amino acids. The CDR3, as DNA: TGTGCCAGCAGCTTAGGGACAGGGTACGATGAGCAGTTCTTC. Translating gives CASSLGTGYDEQFF. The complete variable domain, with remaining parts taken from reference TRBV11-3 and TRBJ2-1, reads EAGVVQSPRYKIIEKKQPVAFWCNPISGHNTLYWYLQNLGQGPELLIRYENEEAVDDSQLPKDRFSAERLKGVDSTLKIQPAELGDSAVYLCASSLGTGYDEQFFGPGTRLTVL.

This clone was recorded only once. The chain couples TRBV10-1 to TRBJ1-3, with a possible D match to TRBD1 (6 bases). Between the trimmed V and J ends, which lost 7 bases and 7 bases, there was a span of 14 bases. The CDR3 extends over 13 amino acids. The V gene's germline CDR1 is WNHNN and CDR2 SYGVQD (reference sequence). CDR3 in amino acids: CASTSGTSNTIYF. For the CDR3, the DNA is TGCGCCAGCACCAGCGGGACAAGTAACACCATATATTTT.

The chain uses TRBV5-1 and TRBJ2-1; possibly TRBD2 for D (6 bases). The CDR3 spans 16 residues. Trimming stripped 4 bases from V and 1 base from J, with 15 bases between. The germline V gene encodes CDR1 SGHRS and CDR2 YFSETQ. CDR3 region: CASSGGLTNSYNEQFF. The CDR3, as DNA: TGCGCCAGCAGCGGGGGACTTACCAATTCCTACAATGAGCAGTTCTTC.

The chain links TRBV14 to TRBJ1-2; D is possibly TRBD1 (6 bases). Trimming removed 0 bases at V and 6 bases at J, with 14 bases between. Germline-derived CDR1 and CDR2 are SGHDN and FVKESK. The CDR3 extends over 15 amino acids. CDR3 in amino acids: CASSQDRLPGDGYTF. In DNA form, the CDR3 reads TGTGCCAGCAGCCAAGATCGGCTGCCAGGGGATGGCTACACCTTC.

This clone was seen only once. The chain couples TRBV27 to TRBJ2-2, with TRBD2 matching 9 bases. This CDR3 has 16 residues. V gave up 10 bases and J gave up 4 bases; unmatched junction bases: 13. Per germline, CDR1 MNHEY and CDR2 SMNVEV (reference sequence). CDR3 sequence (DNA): TGTGCCACCTATAAAGGGACTAGCTTCAGCACCGGGGAGCTGTTTTTT. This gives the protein CATYKGTSFSTGELFF.

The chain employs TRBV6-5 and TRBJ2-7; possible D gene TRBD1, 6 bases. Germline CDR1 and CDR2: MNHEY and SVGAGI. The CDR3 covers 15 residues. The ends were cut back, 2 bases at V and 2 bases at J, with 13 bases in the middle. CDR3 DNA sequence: TGTGCCAGCAGTTACACGCAGGCAGGGGCCTACGAGCAGTACTTC. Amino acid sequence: CASSYTQAGAYEQYF.

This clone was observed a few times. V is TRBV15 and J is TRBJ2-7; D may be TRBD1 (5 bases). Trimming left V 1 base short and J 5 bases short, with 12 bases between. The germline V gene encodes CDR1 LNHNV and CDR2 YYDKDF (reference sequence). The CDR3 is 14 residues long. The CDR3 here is CATSRGQGGHEQYF. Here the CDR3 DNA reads TGTGCCACCAGCAGAGGCCAGGGTGGCCACGAGCAGTACTTC.

CDR3 sequence (DNA): TGTGCCAGCAGCTTACAGGCTTACTTATATTTT. This codes for CASSLQAYLYF. The chain carries TRBV7-8 and TRBJ1-3; no definite D call. CDR3 length: 11 amino acids. Germline V gene data show CDR1 as SGHVS and CDR2 as FQNEAQ. V was trimmed by 2 bases and J by 14 bases, leaving 10 bases between them.

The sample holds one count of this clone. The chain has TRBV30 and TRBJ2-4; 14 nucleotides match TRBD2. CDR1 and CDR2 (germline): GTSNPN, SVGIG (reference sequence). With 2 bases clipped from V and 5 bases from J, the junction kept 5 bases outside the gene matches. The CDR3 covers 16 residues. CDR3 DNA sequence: TGTGCCTGGAGTCAAGGACTAGCGGGAGGTCAAAACATTCAGTACTTC. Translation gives CAWSQGLAGGQNIQYF.

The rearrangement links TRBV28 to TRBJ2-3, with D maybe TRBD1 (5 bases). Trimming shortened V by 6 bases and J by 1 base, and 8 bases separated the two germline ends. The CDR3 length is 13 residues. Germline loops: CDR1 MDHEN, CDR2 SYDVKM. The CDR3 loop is CASRIQGTDTQYF. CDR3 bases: TGTGCCAGCAGGATACAGGGCACAGATACGCAGTATTTT.

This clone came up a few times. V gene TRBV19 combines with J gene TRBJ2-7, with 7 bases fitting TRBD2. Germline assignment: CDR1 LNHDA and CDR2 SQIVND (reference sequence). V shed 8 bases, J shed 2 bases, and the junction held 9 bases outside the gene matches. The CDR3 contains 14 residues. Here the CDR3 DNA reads TGTGCCAGTCGACCAACCGGACTAGCCTACGAGCAGTACTTC. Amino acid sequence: CASRPTGLAYEQYF. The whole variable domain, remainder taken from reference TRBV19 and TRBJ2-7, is DGGITQSPKYLFRKEGQNVTLSCEQNLNHDAMYWYRQDPGQGLRLIYYSQIVNDFQKGDIAEGYSVSREKKESFPLTVTSAQKNPTAFYLCASRPTGLAYEQYFGPGTRLTVT.

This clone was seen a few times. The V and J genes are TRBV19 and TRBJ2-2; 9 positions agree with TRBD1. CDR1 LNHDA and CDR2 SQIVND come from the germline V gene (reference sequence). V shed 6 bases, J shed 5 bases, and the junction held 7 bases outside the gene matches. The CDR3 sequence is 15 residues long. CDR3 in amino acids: CASRRGQGRTGELFF. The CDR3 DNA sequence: TGTGCCAGTAGGAGGGGACAGGGACGTACCGGGGAGCTGTTTTTT.

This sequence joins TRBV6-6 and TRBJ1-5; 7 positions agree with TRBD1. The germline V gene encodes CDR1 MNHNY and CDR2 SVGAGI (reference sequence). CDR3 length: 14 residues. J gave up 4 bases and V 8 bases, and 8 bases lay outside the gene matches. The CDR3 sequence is CASGGTALNQPQHF. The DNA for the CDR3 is TGTGCCAGCGGGGGGACAGCCCTAAATCAGCCCCAGCATTTT.

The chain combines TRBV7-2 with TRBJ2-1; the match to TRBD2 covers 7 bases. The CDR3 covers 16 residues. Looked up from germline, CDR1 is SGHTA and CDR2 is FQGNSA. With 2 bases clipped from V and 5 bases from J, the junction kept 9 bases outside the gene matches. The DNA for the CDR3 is TGTGCCAGCAGCTTACGGTCAGCGGGAAGAGACAATGAGCAGTTCTTC. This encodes CASSLRSAGRDNEQFF.

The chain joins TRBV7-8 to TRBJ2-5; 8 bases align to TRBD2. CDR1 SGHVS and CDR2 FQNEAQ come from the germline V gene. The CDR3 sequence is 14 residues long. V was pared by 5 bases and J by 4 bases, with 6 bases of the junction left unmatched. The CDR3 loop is CASSVGGAVETQYF. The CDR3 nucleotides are TGTGCCAGCAGCGTCGGGGGGGCCGTAGAGACCCAGTACTTC.

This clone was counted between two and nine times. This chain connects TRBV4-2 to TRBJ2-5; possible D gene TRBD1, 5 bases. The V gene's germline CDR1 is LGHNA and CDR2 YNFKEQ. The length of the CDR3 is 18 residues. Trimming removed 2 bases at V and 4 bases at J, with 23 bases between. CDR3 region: CASSQSTQGSYVGETQYF. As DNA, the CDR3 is TGTGCCAGCAGCCAAAGTACCCAGGGCTCTTACGTTGGAGAGACCCAGTACTTC.

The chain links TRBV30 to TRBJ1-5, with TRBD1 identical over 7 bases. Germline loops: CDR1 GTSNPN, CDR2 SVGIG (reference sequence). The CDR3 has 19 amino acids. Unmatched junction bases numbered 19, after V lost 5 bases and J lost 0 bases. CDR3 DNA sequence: TGTGCCTGGCGCCCTGGGGGACAGATGATGGGGTATAGCAATCAGCCCCAGCATTTT. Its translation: CAWRPGGQMMGYSNQPQHF. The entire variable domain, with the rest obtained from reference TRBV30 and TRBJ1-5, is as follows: SQTIHQWPATLVQPVGSPLSLECTVEGTSNPNLYWYRQAAGRGLQLLFYSVGIGQISSEVPQNLSASRPQDRQFILSSKKLLLSDSGFYLCAWRPGGQMMGYSNQPQHFGDGTRLSIL.

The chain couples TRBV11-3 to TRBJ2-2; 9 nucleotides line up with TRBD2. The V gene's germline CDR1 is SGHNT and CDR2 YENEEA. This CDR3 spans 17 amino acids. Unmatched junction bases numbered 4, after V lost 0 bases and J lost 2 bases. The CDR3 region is CASSLETSGINTGELFF. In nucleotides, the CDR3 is TGTGCCAGCAGCTTAGAGACTAGCGGAATTAACACCGGGGAGCTGTTTTTT.

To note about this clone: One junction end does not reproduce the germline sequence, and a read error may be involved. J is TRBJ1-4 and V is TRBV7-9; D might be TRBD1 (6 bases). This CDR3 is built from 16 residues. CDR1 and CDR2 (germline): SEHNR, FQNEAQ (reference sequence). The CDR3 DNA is TGTTCCAGCAGCCTACGTTCCGGGACAAAGAATGAAAAACTGTTTTTT. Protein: CSSSLRSGTKNEKLFF.

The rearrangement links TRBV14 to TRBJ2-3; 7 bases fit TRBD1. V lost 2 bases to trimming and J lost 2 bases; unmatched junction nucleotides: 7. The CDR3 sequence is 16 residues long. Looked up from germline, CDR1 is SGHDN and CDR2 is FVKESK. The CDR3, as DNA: TGTGCCAGCAGCCAAAGGTTTGACAGGGCCACAGATACGCAGTATTTT. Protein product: CASSQRFDRATDTQYF. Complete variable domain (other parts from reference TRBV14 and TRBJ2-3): EAGVTQFPSHSVIEKGQTVTLRCDPISGHDNLYWYRRVMGKEIKFLLHFVKESKQDESGMPNNRFLAERTGGTYSTLKVQPAELEDSGVYFCASSQRFDRATDTQYFGPGTRLTVL.

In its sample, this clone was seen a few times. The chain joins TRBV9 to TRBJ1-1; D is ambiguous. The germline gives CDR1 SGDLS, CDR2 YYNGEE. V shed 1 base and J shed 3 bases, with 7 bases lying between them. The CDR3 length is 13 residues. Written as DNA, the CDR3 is TGTGCCAGCAGCGTAAAAAGCGACACTGAAGCTTTCTTT. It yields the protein CASSVKSDTEAFF.